The source of this T cell receptor (beta chain) is a study of blood T cells in healthy people across ages. Sample-barcoded 5' priming and a J-beta primer mix drove a second PCR of about 6 to 12 cycles. TCRdb redid the calling of the 5' RACE reads with MiXCR, one entry per CDR3 protein. Of about a million distinct CDR3 sequences in the sample, 30% to 40% were seen once. With respect to this clonotype: Its antigen remains unidentified.

Study results and limitations: Unsorted PBMC input precluded a conclusive naive versus antigen-experienced comparison.

The V gene lost 5 bases and the J gene lost 5 bases, with 18 bases spanning the gap. From germline, CDR1 is SGHTA and CDR2 FQGNSA. This CDR3 is built from 15 residues. The source material was blood. The V and J genes are TRBV7-2 and TRBJ1-1; possibly TRBD1 for D (5 bases). The sequence derives from a man aged 18 to 35 in good health. The CDR3 region is CASSIAGLLGTEAFF. DNA of the CDR3: TGTGCCAGCAGCATCGCGGGGCTACTTGGGACTGAAGCTTTCTTT. Full variable domain (outside the CDR3, taken from reference TRBV7-2 and TRBJ1-1): GAGVSQSPSNKVTEKGKDVELRCDPISGHTALYWYRQSLGQGLEFLIYFQGNSAPDKSGLPSDRFSAERTGGSVSTLTIQRTQQEDSAVYLCASSIAGLLGTEAFFGQGTRLTVV.